The rows below give T cell receptor beta chains drawn from one sample of a study of T-cell reconstitution after alpha-beta-depleted transplantation in children. Each CDR3 protein gets one entry after TCRdb re-called the PCR reads with MiXCR. The sample holds some 490,000 distinct CDR3 sequences, roughly an eighth seen once. The sample consisted of PBMCs from the stem cell graft donor, taken from the stem cell graft. The receptors shown here come from a human donor who donated a stem cell graft to a child with combined immunodeficiency. Both conserved end residues are part of each CDR3. A D gene is named only where the DNA matches it firmly. The size entry is marked missing in some rows and otherwise reads once, few, many or a size class.

size,J,D,V,CDR3,DNA
few,TRBJ1-6,TRBD1,TRBV4-3,CASSHRDRDSPLHF,TGCGCCAGCAGCCACCGGGACAGGGATTCACCCCTCCACTTT
.,TRBJ2-7,TRBD2,TRBV7-9,CASSGTSGLLRDEQYF,TGTGCCAGTTCCGGGACTAGCGGTCTCCTACGAGACGAGCAGTACTTC
many,TRBJ2-7,TRBD2,TRBV12-3/TRBV12-4,CASSLLAGASYEQYF,TGTGCCAGCAGCTTACTAGCGGGGGCCTCCTACGAGCAGTACTTC
few,TRBJ2-2,.,TRBV7-2,CASSLASTSNTGELFF,TGTGCCAGCAGCTTAGCGTCCACCTCGAACACCGGGGAGCTGTTTTTT
few,TRBJ2-1,TRBD2,TRBV12-3/TRBV12-4,CASQRGSSYNEQFF,TGTGCCAGCCAGCGGGGTTCATCCTACAATGAGCAGTTCTTC
few,TRBJ1-1,.,TRBV2,CASSEIGLQGTEAFF,TGTGCCAGCAGTGAAATTGGACTCCAAGGCACTGAAGCTTTCTTT
.,TRBJ2-3,.,TRBV20-1,CSARGGGDTQYF,TGCAGTGCTAGGGGAGGGGGTGATACGCAGTATTTT
many,TRBJ2-1,.,TRBV6-2/TRBV6-3,CASSYSTGSNEQFF,TGTGCCAGCAGTTACTCGACGGGGTCCAATGAGCAGTTCTTC
many,TRBJ2-7,.,TRBV28,CASSSPGTKSSYEQYF,TGTGCCAGCAGTTCCCCCGGGACAAAGAGCTCCTACGAGCAGTACTTC
.,TRBJ1-2,.,TRBV5-1,CASSLAEGGGGGYTF,TGCGCCAGCAGCTTGGCCGAGGGAGGAGGGGGTGGCTACACCTTC
few,TRBJ2-1,.,TRBV9,CASTKQPTSYNEQFF,TGTGCCAGCACAAAACAGCCCACTTCCTACAATGAGCAGTTCTTC
many,TRBJ2-3,TRBD1,TRBV6-1,CASRPGTGFTDTQYF,TGTGCCAGCAGGCCCGGGACAGGTTTTACAGATACGCAGTATTTT
many,TRBJ2-1,.,TRBV11-3,CASSLVPGLAIIEQFF,TGTGCCAGCAGCTTAGTCCCAGGGCTAGCGATCATTGAGCAGTTCTTC
few,TRBJ1-1,TRBD1,TRBV29-1,CSVSRGGSTEAFF,TGCAGCGTCAGCAGGGGGGGTAGCACTGAAGCTTTCTTT
.,TRBJ2-1,TRBD2,TRBV6-5,CASSYWASGRELSYNEQFF,TGTGCCAGCAGTTACTGGGCTAGCGGGAGGGAGCTCTCCTACAATGAGCAGTTCTTC
few,TRBJ2-5,.,TRBV5-5,CASSLVQGKETQYF,TGTGCCAGCAGCTTGGTGCAGGGGAAAGAGACCCAGTACTTC
many,TRBJ1-1,.,TRBV6-1,CASSEYRVGTEAFF,TGTGCCAGCAGTGAATACAGGGTCGGGACTGAAGCTTTCTTT
.,TRBJ1-2,.,TRBV10-3,CAISESLQDYGYTF,TGTGCCATCAGTGAGTCTTTACAGGACTATGGCTACACCTTC
many,TRBJ1-1,TRBD1,TRBV12-3/TRBV12-4,CASSWGQYQNTEAFF,TGTGCCAGCAGTTGGGGACAGTATCAGAACACTGAAGCTTTCTTT
few,TRBJ1-2,.,TRBV19,CASSPHPQSINYGYTF,TGTGCCAGTAGTCCTCACCCGCAGAGCATTAACTATGGCTACACCTTC
many,TRBJ1-2,.,TRBV12-3/TRBV12-4,CASGPTENGYTF,TGTGCCAGCGGACCCACAGAAAATGGCTACACCTTC
.,TRBJ2-2,.,TRBV12-3/TRBV12-4,CASTLGGELFF,TGTGCCAGCACCCTAGGCGGGGAGCTGTTTTTT
few,TRBJ1-3,.,TRBV11-2,CASSLESGRPSGNTIYF,TGTGCCAGCAGCTTAGAAAGTGGAAGGCCCTCTGGAAACACCATATATTTT
.,TRBJ2-7,.,TRBV7-9,CASSLNGNGEGDNYF,TGTGCCAGCAGCTTAAATGGAAACGGAGAGGGCGATAATTACTTC
.,TRBJ2-1,TRBD1,TRBV29-1,CSHSGGIYNEQFF,TGCAGCCACTCAGGGGGTATTTACAATGAGCAGTTCTTC
few,TRBJ2-5,.,TRBV20-1,CSAGAGWRQETQYF,TGCAGTGCTGGAGCTGGGTGGAGACAAGAGACCCAGTACTTC
many,TRBJ2-3,.,TRBV5-1,CASSFSSLTDTQYF,TGCGCCAGCAGCTTCTCCAGCCTCACAGATACGCAGTATTTT
.,TRBJ2-1,TRBD1,TRBV2,CGSRDSLYNEQFF,TGTGGCTCACGGGACAGCCTCTACAATGAGCAGTTCTTC
many,TRBJ2-1,TRBD2,TRBV6-5,CASRTSGSYNEQFF,TGTGCCAGCAGGACTAGCGGGAGTTACAATGAGCAGTTCTTC
.,TRBJ1-2,.,TRBV2,CASSDREDYGYTF,TGTGCCAGCAGTGACCGGGAAGACTATGGCTACACCTTC
.,TRBJ2-5,.,TRBV30,CAWNRPRGKETQYF,TGTGCCTGGAACCGCCCCCGCGGGAAAGAGACCCAGTACTTC
.,TRBJ2-2,.,TRBV11-1,CASSQYTLRAGELFF,TGTGCCAGCAGCCAATACACCCTCAGGGCCGGGGAGCTGTTTTTT
many,TRBJ2-2,TRBD2,TRBV12-3/TRBV12-4,CASRVPLAGGLNTGELFF,TGTGCCAGCAGGGTTCCCCTAGCGGGAGGGCTGAACACCGGGGAGCTGTTTTTT
.,TRBJ2-5,.,TRBV20-1,CSARATGRRETQYF,TGCAGTGCTAGGGCTACAGGGCGTCGGGAGACCCAGTACTTC
many,TRBJ2-7,.,TRBV7-2,CASSSRTGLYEQYF,TGTGCCAGCAGCTCAAGGACTGGGCTCTACGAGCAGTACTTC
.,TRBJ2-1,.,TRBV5-1,CASSPRLDYNEQFF,TGCGCCAGCAGCCCTCGACTAGACTACAATGAGCAGTTCTTC
.,TRBJ2-7,.,TRBV12-3/TRBV12-4,CASSSNTEQPYEQYF,TGTGCCAGCAGTTCGAACACAGAACAGCCCTACGAGCAGTACTTC
many,TRBJ1-1,.,TRBV12-3/TRBV12-4,CASSQTGNTEAFF,TGTGCCAGCAGCCAAACAGGGAACACTGAAGCTTTCTTT
.,TRBJ2-7,.,TRBV30,CAWRFPGALGEQYF,TGTGCCTGGAGGTTTCCCGGGGCCCTAGGCGAGCAGTACTTC
many,TRBJ1-1,.,TRBV7-2,CASSLGPRGEGGFF,TGTGCCAGCAGCTTAGGACCTCGGGGGGAGGGAGGGTTCTTT
many,TRBJ2-1,.,TRBV7-3,CASSLGPSFNEQFF,TGTGCCAGCAGCCTTGGGCCTTCGTTCAATGAGCAGTTCTTC
few,TRBJ1-1,TRBD1,TRBV20-1,CSARPTGANTEAFF,TGCAGTGCTAGACCTACAGGGGCGAACACTGAAGCTTTCTTT
.,TRBJ2-1,TRBD2,TRBV12-3/TRBV12-4,CASSPRLAGGNNEQFF,TGTGCCAGCAGTCCCCGACTAGCGGGAGGGAACAATGAGCAGTTCTTC
.,TRBJ1-3,TRBD1,TRBV29-1,CSVWDRLSGNTIYF,TGCAGCGTTTGGGACAGACTCTCTGGAAACACCATATATTTT
many,TRBJ1-2,.,TRBV29-1,CSVMTQQLLPYGYTF,TGCAGTGTCATGACCCAACAGCTCCTCCCTTATGGCTACACCTTC
many,TRBJ2-5,TRBD1,TRBV12-3/TRBV12-4,CASSFTGGRGETQYF,TGTGCCAGCAGCTTTACAGGGGGCCGTGGGGAGACCCAGTACTTC